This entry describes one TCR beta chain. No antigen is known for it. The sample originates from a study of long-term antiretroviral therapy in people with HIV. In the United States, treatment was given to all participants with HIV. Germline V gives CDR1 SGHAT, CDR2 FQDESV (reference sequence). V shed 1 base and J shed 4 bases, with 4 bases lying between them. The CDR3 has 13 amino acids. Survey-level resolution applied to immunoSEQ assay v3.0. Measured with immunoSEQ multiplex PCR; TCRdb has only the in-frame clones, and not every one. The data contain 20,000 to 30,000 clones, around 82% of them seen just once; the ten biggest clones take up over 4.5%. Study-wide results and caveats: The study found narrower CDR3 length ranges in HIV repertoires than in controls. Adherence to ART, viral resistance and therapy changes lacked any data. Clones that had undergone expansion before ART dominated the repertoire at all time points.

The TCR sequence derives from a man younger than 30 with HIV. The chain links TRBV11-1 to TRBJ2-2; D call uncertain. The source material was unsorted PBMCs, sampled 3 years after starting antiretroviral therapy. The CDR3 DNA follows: TGTGCCAGCAGCTTAGTGGTCACCGGGGAGCTGTTTTTT. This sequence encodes CASSLVVTGELFF.